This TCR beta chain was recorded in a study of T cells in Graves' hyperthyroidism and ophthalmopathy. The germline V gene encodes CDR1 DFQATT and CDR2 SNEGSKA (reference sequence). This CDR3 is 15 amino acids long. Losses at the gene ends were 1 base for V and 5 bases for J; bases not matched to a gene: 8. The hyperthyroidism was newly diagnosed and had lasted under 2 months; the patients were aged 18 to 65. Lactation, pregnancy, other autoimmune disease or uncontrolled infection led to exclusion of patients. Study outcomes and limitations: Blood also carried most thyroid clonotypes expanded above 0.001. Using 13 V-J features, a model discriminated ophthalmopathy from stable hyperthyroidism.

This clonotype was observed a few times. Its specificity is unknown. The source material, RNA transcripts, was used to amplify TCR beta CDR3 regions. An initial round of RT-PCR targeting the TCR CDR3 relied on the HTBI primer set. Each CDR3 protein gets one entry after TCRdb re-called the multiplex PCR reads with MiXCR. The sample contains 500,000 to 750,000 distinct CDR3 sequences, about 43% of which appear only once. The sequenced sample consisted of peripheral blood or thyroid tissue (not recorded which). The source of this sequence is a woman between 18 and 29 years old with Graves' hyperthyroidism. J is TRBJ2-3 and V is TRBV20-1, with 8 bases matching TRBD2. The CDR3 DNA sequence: TGCAGTGCTAGAGCTGACGGGAGGGCCGGAGATACGCAGTATTTT. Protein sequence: CSARADGRAGDTQYF.